This is a list of T cell receptor beta chains from one sample in a study of blood T cell repertoires in COVID-19. Produced via immunoSEQ multiplex PCR; TCRdb's table is partial and in-frame only. The table shows 200,000 to 300,000 clones, with roughly four fifths occurring only once. The sequenced sample consisted of peripheral blood. Receptors originate from a woman older than 75 with COVID-19, enrolled during active disease. The CDR3 runs from the conserved cysteine through the conserved F or W. The D gene is left open where the match is weak. Clone size is stated in some rows and not others, as once, few, many or a class when expanded.

D | J | size | V | DNA | CDR3
TRBD2 | TRBJ2-1 | NA | TRBV28 | TGTGCCAGCAACCTCCCCCCGGGACAGGGGACTAGCGGGAGTTCCCCCTACAATGAGCAGTTCTTC | CASNLPPGQGTSGSSPYNEQFF
TRBD2 | TRBJ2-1 | NA | TRBV5-1 | TGCGCCAGCAGCCTCCCTGCAGCGGGGGGGCCTAATGAGCAGTTCTTC | CASSLPAAGGPNEQFF
NA | TRBJ1-4 | once | TRBV5-1 | TGCGCCAGCAGCTCCTCAGGGGTAGGAGGTGAAAAACTGTTTTTT | CASSSSGVGGEKLFF
TRBD2 | TRBJ2-3 | NA | TRBV24-1 | TGTGCCACCAGTGATAGAGCGGGGATCGGCACAGATACGCAGTATTTT | CATSDRAGIGTDTQYF
NA | TRBJ1-2 | NA | TRBV5-1 | TGCGCCAGCAGCTTGGGTTGGGACTCGCTCTATGGCTACACCTTC | CASSLGWDSLYGYTF
TRBD1 | TRBJ2-2 | NA | TRBV30 | TGTGCCTGGAAAACCAGGGGGTGGACCGGGGAGCTGTTTTTT | CAWKTRGWTGELFF
NA | TRBJ2-3 | NA | TRBV28 | TGTGCCAGCGGGAGGCGGACGGCAGATACGCAGTATTTT | CASGRRTADTQYF
TRBD1 | TRBJ2-5 | NA | TRBV3-1/TRBV3-2 | TGTGCCAGCAGCCCCCGAGGGGCCTTCAGGGGGCAAGAGACCCAGTACTTC | CASSPRGAFRGQETQYF
NA | TRBJ1-2 | NA | TRBV6-6 | TGTGCCAGCAGGACACAGGGACGTACCTATGGCTACACCTTC | CASRTQGRTYGYTF
NA | TRBJ2-5 | NA | TRBV2 | TGTGCCAGCAGCGCGTACCAAGAGACCCAGTACTTC | CASSAYQETQYF
NA | TRBJ1-4 | NA | TRBV30 | TGTGCCTGGAGTGTCGGGGGAGGAAACGAAAAACTGTTTTTT | CAWSVGGGNEKLFF
TRBD1 | TRBJ1-3 | NA | TRBV5-1 | TGCGCCAGCAGCCCGCGGACAGGGGGCGACACCATATATTTT | CASSPRTGGDTIYF
TRBD2 | TRBJ2-5 | few | TRBV5-1 | TGCGCCAGCAGCTTGGCCAAGCGGGGTACGGGAAACGGAGAGACCCAGTACTTC | CASSLAKRGTGNGETQYF
TRBD2 | TRBJ2-5 | NA | TRBV11-2 | TGTGCCAGCAGCTTCCTCCTAGCGGGGCCAGAGACCCAGTACTTC | CASSFLLAGPETQYF
NA | TRBJ2-2 | NA | TRBV2 | TGTGCCAGCAAGAGTACAGCGAACACCGGGGAGCTGTTTTTT | CASKSTANTGELFF
TRBD2 | TRBJ2-3 | NA | TRBV7-8 | TGTGCCAGCAGCTTAGCGAGGACTAGCGGGGGATACACAGATACGCAGTATTTT | CASSLARTSGGYTDTQYF
TRBD1 | TRBJ1-3 | NA | TRBV28 | TGTGCCAGCAGTTTACCCGGGACAGGGGGAAACACCATATATTTT | CASSLPGTGGNTIYF
NA | TRBJ1-5 | once | TRBV28 | TGTGCCAGCAGTAGCTCAGGGAGGGCTTATGGCAATCAGCCCCAGCATTTT | CASSSSGRAYGNQPQHF
NA | TRBJ1-3 | once | TRBV18 | TGTGCCAGCTCACCACGGGGAGTGGGGGCCGGAAACACCATATATTTT | CASSPRGVGAGNTIYF
NA | TRBJ2-1 | NA | TRBV7-2 | TGTGCCAGCAGCACTAGCTTCAGAAACAATGAGCAGTTCTTC | CASSTSFRNNEQFF
NA | TRBJ1-5 | NA | TRBV12-3/TRBV12-4 | TGTGCCAGCAGTTTATCAGGGAAACAGCCCCAGCATTTT | CASSLSGKQPQHF
NA | TRBJ2-2 | few | TRBV5-5 | TGTGCCAGCAGCAATAGCCCACTATTAGTGGCTACCGGGGAGCTGTTTTTT | CASSNSPLLVATGELFF
NA | TRBJ1-1 | NA | TRBV3-1/TRBV3-2 | TGTGCCAGCAGCCAGGGTCCCGGGACACAGAACACTGAAGCTTTCTTT | CASSQGPGTQNTEAFF
NA | TRBJ2-3 | once | TRBV6-5 | TGTGCCAGTTCGGAGGGAGTTCCCACAGATACGCAGTATTTT | CASSEGVPTDTQYF
NA | TRBJ1-1 | NA | TRBV5-4 | TGTGCCAGCAGCTTGGGACAGATCACTGAAGCTTTCTTT | CASSLGQITEAFF
TRBD1 | TRBJ2-2 | NA | TRBV30 | TGTGCCTGGAGAGAGGGGGCGGCGAACACCGGGGAGCTGTTTTTT | CAWREGAANTGELFF
TRBD1 | TRBJ1-2 | NA | TRBV5-6 | TGTGCCAGCAGCCCCGACAGGGACTATGGCTACACCTTC | CASSPDRDYGYTF
NA | TRBJ1-1 | once | TRBV3-1/TRBV3-2 | TGTGCCAGCAGCCGTTTAGGGGGGAACACTGAAGCTTTCTTT | CASSRLGGNTEAFF
TRBD1 | TRBJ1-1 | NA | TRBV7-9 | TGTGCCAGCAGCGCGGAAACAGGGGCCAGGCACCAAGCTTTCTTT | CASSAETGARHQAFF
TRBD1 | TRBJ2-3 | NA | TRBV7-2 | TGTGCCAGCAGCTTATGGGGGACAGGGGCACCAGATACGCAGTATTTT | CASSLWGTGAPDTQYF
NA | TRBJ2-7 | NA | TRBV20-1 | TGCAGTGCTAGTCTTTCTACTGGAGGCCACGAGCAGTACTTC | CSASLSTGGHEQYF
NA | TRBJ2-2 | NA | TRBV3-1/TRBV3-2 | TGTGCCAGCAGCCAAGCTCGACTAGAGGCCGGGGAGCTGTTTTTT | CASSQARLEAGELFF
TRBD1 | TRBJ2-3 | NA | TRBV5-4 | TGTGCCAGCAGCCTTAAATTGACAGGGTTCACAGATACGCAGTATTTT | CASSLKLTGFTDTQYF
TRBD2 | TRBJ2-1 | NA | TRBV7-6 | TGTGCCAGCAGCCCCAGCTCTAGCGGGGGGGCGGGAGAGCAGTTCTTC | CASSPSSSGGAGEQFF
TRBD1 | TRBJ1-2 | few | TRBV25-1 | TGTGCCAGCAGTAGGGACAGGGGCGGCTATGGCTACACCTTC | CASSRDRGGYGYTF
NA | TRBJ1-4 | NA | TRBV24-1 | TGTGCCACCACAGTGCCTCCAACTAATGAAAAACTGTTTTTT | CATTVPPTNEKLFF
TRBD2 | TRBJ2-1 | many | TRBV7-3 | TGTGCCAGCAGCCCCGCGAGCGGGGACTACAATGAGCAGTTCTTC | CASSPASGDYNEQFF
NA | TRBJ1-3 | NA | TRBV6-2/TRBV6-3 | TGTGCCAGCAGCGCAAGGGGGAACACCATATATTTT | CASSARGNTIYF
TRBD2 | TRBJ2-1 | once | TRBV2 | TGTGCCAGCAGTGATCTAGCGGGAGTAGGCAATGAGCAGTTCTTC | CASSDLAGVGNEQFF
NA | TRBJ1-5 | NA | TRBV2 | TGTGCCAGCAGTAGTTTAAGGGGGGGTAATCAGCCCCAGCATTTT | CASSSLRGGNQPQHF
TRBD2 | TRBJ2-5 | once | TRBV3-1/TRBV3-2 | TGTGCCAGCAGCCGGGGGGGAACCCAGTACTTC | CASSRGGTQYF
TRBD1 | TRBJ1-2 | few | TRBV5-1 | TGCGCCAGCAGCTTACAGGGGCTCCCTAACTATGGCTACACCTTC | CASSLQGLPNYGYTF
TRBD1 | TRBJ2-7 | NA | TRBV28 | TGTGCCAGCAGCCCACCGGGACAGGTGAGCTCCTACGAGCAGTACTTC | CASSPPGQVSSYEQYF
NA | TRBJ1-6 | NA | TRBV3-1/TRBV3-2 | TGTGCCAGCAGCCGTGTGGCAGGGGCAAAATCACCCCTCCACTTT | CASSRVAGAKSPLHF
NA | TRBJ2-2 | NA | TRBV11-2 | TGTGCCAGCAGCTTCCGGGAGACCGGGGAGCTGTTTTTT | CASSFRETGELFF
TRBD1 | TRBJ1-4 | once | TRBV5-1 | TGCGCCAGCAGACCCGGGACAGCAAATGAAAAACTGTTTTTT | CASRPGTANEKLFF
NA | TRBJ1-2 | once | TRBV7-9 | TGTGCCAGCAGCTTTTGGGACTCCTTTCAAGGAGGCTACACCTTC | CASSFWDSFQGGYTF
TRBD1 | TRBJ1-1 | once | TRBV2 | TGTGCCAGCAGTACGGGACAGGCTGAAGCTTTCTTT | CASSTGQAEAFF
NA | TRBJ2-5 | NA | TRBV7-9 | TGTGCCAGCACCAACTCGTTGCTAATTTTAAAGACCCAGTACTTC | CASTNSLLILKTQYF
NA | TRBJ2-7 | NA | TRBV27 | TGTGCCAGCAGTGCTACCAGGGTACTATACGAGCAGTACTTC | CASSATRVLYEQYF
NA | TRBJ2-1 | NA | TRBV27 | TGTGCCAGCAGTCTCTGGACAGTCCCCAACAATGAGCAGTTCTTC | CASSLWTVPNNEQFF
NA | TRBJ1-2 | few | TRBV5-1 | TGCGCCAGCAGCTTGGAGGGGCTCTATGGCTACACCTTC | CASSLEGLYGYTF
NA | TRBJ2-6 | NA | TRBV30 | TGTGCCTCGAGTGTACGAGGTAGCTCTGGGGCCAACGTCCTGACTTTC | CASSVRGSSGANVLTF
NA | TRBJ2-2 | NA | TRBV20-1 | TGCAGTGCTAGTCCCTCGAACACCGGGGAGCTGTTTTTT | CSASPSNTGELFF
NA | TRBJ2-3 | NA | TRBV18 | TGTGCCAGCTCCGTGGGCAGATCTAGCACAGATACGCAGTATTTT | CASSVGRSSTDTQYF
NA | TRBJ1-4 | NA | TRBV18 | TGTGCCAGCTCCCTCTCAAACAGTGCAACTAATGAAAAACTGTTTTTT | CASSLSNSATNEKLFF
NA | TRBJ1-2 | NA | TRBV5-1 | TGCGCCAGCAGCTACGGAGGCATGGGCTATGGCTACACCTTC | CASSYGGMGYGYTF
TRBD2 | TRBJ2-1 | NA | TRBV3-1/TRBV3-2 | TGTGCCAGCAGCCAAAACCTCCAAATGGGCGGGGGGGCCGGTGAGCAGTTCTTC | CASSQNLQMGGGAGEQFF
NA | TRBJ2-7 | NA | TRBV7-2 | TGTGCCAGCAGCCTACAGGGTAGTATTACCTACGAGCAGTACTTC | CASSLQGSITYEQYF